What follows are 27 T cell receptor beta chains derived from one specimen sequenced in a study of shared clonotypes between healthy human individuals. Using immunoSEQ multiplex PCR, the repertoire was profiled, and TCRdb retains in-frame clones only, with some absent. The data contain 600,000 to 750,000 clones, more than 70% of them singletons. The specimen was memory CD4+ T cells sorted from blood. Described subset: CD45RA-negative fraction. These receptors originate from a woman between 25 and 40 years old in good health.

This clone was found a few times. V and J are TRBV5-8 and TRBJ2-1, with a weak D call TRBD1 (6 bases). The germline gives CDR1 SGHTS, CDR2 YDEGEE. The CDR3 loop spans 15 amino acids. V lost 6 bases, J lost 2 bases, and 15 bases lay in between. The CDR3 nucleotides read TGTGCCAGCACCTTTCTAGGACAGCCCTACAATGAGCAGTTCTTC. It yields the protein CASTFLGQPYNEQFF. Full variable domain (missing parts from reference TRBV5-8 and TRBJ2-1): EAGVTQSPTHLIKTRGQQATLRCSPISGHTSVYWYQQALGLGLQFLLWYDEGEERNRGNFPPRFSGRQFPNYSSELNVNALELEDSALYLCASTFLGQPYNEQFFGPGTRLTVL.

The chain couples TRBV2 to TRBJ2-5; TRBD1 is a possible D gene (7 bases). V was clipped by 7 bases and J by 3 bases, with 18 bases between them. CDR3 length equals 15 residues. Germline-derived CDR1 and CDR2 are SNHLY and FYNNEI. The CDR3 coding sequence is TGTGCCAGCACGGCAGGGGGGTTGTGGGAAGAGACCCAGTACTTC. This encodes CASTAGGLWEETQYF.

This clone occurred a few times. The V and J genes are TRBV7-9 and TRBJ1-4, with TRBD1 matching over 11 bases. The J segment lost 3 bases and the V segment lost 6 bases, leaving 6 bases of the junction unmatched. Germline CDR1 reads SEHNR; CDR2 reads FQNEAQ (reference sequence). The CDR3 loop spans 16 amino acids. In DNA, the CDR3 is TGTGCCAGCAGAAAGGGACAGGGGGGCGCTAATGAAAAACTGTTTTTT. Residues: CASRKGQGGANEKLFF.

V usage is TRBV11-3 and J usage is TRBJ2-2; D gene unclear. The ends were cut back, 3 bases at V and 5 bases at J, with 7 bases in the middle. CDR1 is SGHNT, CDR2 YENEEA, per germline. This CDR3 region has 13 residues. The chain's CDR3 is CASSFFETGELFF. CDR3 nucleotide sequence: TGTGCCAGCAGCTTTTTCGAAACCGGGGAGCTGTTTTTT.

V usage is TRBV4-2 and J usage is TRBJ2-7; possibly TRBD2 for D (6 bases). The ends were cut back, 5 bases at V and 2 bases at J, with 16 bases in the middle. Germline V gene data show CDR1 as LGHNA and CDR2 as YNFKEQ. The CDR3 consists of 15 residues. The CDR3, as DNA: TGTGCCAGCAGCAGGGCGGGGCGGGAAACCTACGAGCAGTACTTC. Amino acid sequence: CASSRAGRETYEQYF.

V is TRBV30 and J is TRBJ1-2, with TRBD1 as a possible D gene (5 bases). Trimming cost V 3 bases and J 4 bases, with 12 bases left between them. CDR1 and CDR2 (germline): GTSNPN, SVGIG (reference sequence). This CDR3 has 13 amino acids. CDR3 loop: CAWRDTASYGYTF. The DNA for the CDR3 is TGTGCCTGGAGGGACACAGCAAGCTATGGCTACACCTTC.

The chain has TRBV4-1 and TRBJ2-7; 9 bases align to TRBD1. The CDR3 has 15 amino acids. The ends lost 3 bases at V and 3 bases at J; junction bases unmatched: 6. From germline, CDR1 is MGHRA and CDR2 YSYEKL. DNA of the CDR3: TGCGCCAGCAGCCAGGGACAGGGTGAGGGCTACGAGCAGTACTTC. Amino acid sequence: CASSQGQGEGYEQYF.

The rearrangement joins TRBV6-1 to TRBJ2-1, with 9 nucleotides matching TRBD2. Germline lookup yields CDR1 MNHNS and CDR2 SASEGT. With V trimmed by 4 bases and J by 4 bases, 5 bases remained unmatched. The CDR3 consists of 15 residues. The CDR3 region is CASSVGGGGYNEQFF. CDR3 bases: TGTGCCAGCAGTGTAGGCGGGGGGGGATACAATGAGCAGTTCTTC.

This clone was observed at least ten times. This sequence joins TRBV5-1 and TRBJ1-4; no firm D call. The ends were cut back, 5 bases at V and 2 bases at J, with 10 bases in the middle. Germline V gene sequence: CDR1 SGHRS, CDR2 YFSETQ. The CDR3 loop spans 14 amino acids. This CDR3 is CASRGEETNEKLFF. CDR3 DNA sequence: TGCGCCAGCAGAGGAGAAGAGACTAATGAAAAACTGTTTTTT.

CDR3 sequence: CASSQVRNSYEQYF. CDR3 nucleotides: TGCGCCAGCAGCCAAGTACGAAACTCCTACGAGCAGTACTTC. The chain links TRBV4-1 to TRBJ2-7; D not resolved. Germline CDR1 and CDR2: MGHRA and YSYEKL. The CDR3 has 14 amino acids. V lost 1 base, J lost 0 bases, and 7 bases lay in between.

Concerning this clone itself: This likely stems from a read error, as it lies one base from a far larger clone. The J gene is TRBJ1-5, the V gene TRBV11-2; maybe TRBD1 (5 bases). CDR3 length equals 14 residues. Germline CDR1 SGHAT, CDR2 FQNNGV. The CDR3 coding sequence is TGCGCCAGCAGCCAAGAGGAGGGGAATCAGCCCCAGCATTTT. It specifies CASSQEEGNQPQHF. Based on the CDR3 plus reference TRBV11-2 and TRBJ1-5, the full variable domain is EAGVAQSPRYKIIEKRQSVAFWCNPISGHATLYWYQQILGQGPKLLIQFQNNGVVDDSQLPKDRFSAERLKGVDSTLKIQPAKLEDSAVYLCASSQEEGNQPQHFGDGTRLSIL.

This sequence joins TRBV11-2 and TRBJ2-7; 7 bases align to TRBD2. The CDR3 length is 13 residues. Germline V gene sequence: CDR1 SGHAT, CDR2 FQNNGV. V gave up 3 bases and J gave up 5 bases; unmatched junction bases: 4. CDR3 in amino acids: CASSFAGVNEQYF. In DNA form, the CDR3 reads TGTGCCAGCAGCTTTGCGGGAGTCAACGAGCAGTACTTC.

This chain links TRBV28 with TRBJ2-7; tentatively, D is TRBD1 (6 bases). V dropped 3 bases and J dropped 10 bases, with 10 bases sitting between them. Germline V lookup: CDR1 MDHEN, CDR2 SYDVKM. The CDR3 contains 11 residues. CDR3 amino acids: CASSFTGPQYF. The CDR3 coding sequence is TGTGCCAGCAGTTTTACAGGGCCACAGTACTTC. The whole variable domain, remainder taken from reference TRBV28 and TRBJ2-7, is DVKVTQSSRYLVKRTGEKVFLECVQDMDHENMFWYRQDPGLGLRLIYFSYDVKMKEKGDIPEGYSVSREKKERFSLILESASTNQTSMYLCASSFTGPQYFGPGTRLTVT.

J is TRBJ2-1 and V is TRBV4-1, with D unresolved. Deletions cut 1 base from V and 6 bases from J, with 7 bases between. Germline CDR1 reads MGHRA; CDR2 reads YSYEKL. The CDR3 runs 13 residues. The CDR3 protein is CASSQVLPNEQFF. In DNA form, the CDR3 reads TGCGCCAGCAGCCAAGTATTACCCAATGAGCAGTTCTTC.

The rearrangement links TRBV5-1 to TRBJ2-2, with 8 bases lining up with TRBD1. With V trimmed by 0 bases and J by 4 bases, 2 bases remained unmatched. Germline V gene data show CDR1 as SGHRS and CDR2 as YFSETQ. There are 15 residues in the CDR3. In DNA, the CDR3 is TGCGCCAGCAGCTTGGCGACAGGGGTCACCGGGGAGCTGTTTTTT. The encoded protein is CASSLATGVTGELFF. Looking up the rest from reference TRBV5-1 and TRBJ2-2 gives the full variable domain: KAGVTQTPRYLIKTRGQQVTLSCSPISGHRSVSWYQQTPGQGLQFLFEYFSETQRNKGNFPGRFSGRQFSNSRSEMNVSTLELGDSALYLCASSLATGVTGELFFGEGSRLTVL.

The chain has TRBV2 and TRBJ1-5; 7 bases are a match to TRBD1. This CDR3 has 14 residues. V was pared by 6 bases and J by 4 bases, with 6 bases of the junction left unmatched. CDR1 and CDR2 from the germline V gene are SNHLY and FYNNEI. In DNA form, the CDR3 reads TGTGCCAGCAGCCCGGGACAGCGAAATCAGCCCCAGCATTTT. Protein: CASSPGQRNQPQHF.

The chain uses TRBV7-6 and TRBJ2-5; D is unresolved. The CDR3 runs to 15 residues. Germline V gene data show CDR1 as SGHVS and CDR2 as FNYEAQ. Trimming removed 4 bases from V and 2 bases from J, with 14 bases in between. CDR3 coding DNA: TGTGCCAGCAGCTCCCCCTGGACGCGACAAGAGACCCAGTACTTC. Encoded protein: CASSSPWTRQETQYF.

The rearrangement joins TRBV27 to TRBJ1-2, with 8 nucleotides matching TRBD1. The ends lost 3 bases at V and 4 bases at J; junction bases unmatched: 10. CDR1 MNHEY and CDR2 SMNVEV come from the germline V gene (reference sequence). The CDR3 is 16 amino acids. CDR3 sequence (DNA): TGTGCCAGCAGTTTCCTCAGGGGGCGCGAAACCTATGGCTACACCTTC. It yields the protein CASSFLRGRETYGYTF.

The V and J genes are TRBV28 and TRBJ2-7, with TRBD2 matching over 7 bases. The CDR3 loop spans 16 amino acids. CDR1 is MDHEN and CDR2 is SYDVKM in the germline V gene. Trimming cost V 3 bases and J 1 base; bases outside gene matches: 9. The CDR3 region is CASSFSLADLSYEQYF. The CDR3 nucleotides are TGTGCCAGCAGTTTTTCTCTAGCGGATCTATCCTACGAGCAGTACTTC.

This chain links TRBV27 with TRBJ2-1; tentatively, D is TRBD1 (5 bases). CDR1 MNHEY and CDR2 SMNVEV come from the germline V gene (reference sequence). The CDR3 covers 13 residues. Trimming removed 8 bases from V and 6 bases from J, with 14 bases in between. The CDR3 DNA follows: TGTGCCAGCTCGACAGTTCCTCGCAATGAGCAGTTCTTC. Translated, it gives CASSTVPRNEQFF.

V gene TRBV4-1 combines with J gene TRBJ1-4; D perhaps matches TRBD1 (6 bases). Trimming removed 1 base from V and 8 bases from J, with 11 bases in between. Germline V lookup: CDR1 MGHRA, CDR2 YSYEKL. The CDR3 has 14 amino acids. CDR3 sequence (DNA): TGCGCCAGCAGCCAAGGAAGAGGGGGAGAAAAACTGTTTTTT. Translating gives CASSQGRGGEKLFF.

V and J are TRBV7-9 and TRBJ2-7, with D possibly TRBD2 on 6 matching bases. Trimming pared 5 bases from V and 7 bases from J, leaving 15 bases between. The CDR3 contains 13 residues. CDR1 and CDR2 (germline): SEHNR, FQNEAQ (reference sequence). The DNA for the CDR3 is TGTGCCAGCAGCCGGGACCGGGAGAGAGAGCAGTACTTC. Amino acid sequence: CASSRDREREQYF.

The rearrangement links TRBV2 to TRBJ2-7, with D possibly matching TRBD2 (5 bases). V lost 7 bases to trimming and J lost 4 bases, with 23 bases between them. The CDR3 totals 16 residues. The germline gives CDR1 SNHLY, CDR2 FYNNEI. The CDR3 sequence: CASNEHPDGKVYEQYF. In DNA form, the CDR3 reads TGTGCCAGCAACGAACACCCAGACGGGAAAGTATACGAGCAGTACTTC.

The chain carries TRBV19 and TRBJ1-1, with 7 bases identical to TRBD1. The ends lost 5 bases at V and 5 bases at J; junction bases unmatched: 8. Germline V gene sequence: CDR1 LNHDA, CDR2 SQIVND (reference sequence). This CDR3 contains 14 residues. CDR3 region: CASSAAQGWTEAFF. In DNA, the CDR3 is TGTGCCAGTAGTGCGGCACAGGGGTGGACTGAAGCTTTCTTT.

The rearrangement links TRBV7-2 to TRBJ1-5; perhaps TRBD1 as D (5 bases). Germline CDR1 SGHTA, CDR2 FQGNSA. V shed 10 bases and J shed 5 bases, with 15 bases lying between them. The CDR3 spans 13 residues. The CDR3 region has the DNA TGTGCCACCTCGGGGCGGATCCATCAGCCCCAGCATTTT. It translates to CATSGRIHQPQHF.

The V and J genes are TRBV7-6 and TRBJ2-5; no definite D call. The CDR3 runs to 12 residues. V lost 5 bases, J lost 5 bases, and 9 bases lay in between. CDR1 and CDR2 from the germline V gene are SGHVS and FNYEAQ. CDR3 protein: CASSPQRETQYF. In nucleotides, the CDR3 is TGTGCCAGCAGCCCCCAGAGGGAGACCCAGTACTTC.

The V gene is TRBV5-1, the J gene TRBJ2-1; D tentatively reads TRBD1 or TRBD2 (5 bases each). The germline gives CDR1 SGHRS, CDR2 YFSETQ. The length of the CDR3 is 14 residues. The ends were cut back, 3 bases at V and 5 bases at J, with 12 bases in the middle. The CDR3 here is CASSSRDPNNEQFF. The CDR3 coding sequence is TGCGCCAGCAGCTCCCGGGACCCAAACAATGAGCAGTTCTTC. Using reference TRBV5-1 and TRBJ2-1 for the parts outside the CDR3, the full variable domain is KAGVTQTPRYLIKTRGQQVTLSCSPISGHRSVSWYQQTPGQGLQFLFEYFSETQRNKGNFPGRFSGRQFSNSRSEMNVSTLELGDSALYLCASSSRDPNNEQFFGPGTRLTVL.